This paragraph covers one T cell receptor (beta chain) sequence. This sample is drawn from a study of blood T cell repertoires in COVID-19. At the level of the study: Acute-phase and convalescent COVID-19 samples originated in the United States, Italy and Spain. The analysed material was cDNA or gDNA that came from T cells, B-cell-depleted T cells, or PBMCs.

J lost 4 bases, V lost 9 bases, and 7 bases had no gene match. The CDR3 has 14 residues. Germline CDR1 reads LNHNV; CDR2 reads YYDKDF (reference sequence). In the original processing: Reference gene primer amplification gave estimated nucleated cell counts. Assay used: immunoSEQ multiplex PCR; TCRdb lists only in-frame clones, some missing. V and J calls and clone size are given by that table; D and trimming were obtained from the DNA. The sample includes 130,000 or so clones, around 87% of them seen just once. V gene TRBV15 combines with J gene TRBJ2-2, with 8 bases aligning to TRBD1. The sample comprised peripheral blood. The sequence derives from a man aged 50 or older with active COVID-19. CDR3 protein: CATGRQGSTGELFF. The CDR3 DNA reads as TGTGCCACAGGAAGACAGGGGAGCACCGGGGAGCTGTTTTTT.